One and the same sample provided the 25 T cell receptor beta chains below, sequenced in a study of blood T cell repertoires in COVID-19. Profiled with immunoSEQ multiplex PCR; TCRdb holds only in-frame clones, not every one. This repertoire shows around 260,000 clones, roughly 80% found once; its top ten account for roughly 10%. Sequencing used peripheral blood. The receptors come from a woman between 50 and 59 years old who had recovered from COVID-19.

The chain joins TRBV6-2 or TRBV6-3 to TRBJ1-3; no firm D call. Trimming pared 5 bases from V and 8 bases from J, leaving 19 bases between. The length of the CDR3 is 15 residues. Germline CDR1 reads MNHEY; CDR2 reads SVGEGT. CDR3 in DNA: TGTGCCAGCAGTCGCGGCCTCAGCGGAATGGACACCATATATTTT. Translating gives CASSRGLSGMDTIYF.

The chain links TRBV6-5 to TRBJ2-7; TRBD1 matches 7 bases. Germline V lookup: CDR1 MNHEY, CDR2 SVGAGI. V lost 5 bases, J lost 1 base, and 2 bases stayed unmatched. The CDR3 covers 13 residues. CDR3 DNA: TGTGCCAGCAGTAGACAGGGATCCTACGAGCAGTACTTC. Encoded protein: CASSRQGSYEQYF.

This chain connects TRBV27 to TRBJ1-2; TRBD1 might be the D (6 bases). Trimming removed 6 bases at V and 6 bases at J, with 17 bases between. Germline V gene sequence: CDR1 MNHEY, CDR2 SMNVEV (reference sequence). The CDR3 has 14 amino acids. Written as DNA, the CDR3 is TGTGCCAGCAGACGGAACAGGGATGGGGATGGCTACACCTTC. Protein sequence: CASRRNRDGDGYTF.

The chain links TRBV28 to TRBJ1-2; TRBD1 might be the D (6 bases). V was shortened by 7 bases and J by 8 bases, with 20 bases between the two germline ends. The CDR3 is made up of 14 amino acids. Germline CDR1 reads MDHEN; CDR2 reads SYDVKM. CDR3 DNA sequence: TGTGCCAGCATTTCCCGACAGGAAGGAAAAGGCTACACCTTC. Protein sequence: CASISRQEGKGYTF.

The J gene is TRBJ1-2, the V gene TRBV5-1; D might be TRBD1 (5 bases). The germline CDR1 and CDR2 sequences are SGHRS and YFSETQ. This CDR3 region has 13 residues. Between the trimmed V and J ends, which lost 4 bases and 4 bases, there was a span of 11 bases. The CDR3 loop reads CASSAAGSYGYTF. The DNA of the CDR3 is TGCGCCAGCAGCGCTGCAGGGTCCTATGGCTACACCTTC.

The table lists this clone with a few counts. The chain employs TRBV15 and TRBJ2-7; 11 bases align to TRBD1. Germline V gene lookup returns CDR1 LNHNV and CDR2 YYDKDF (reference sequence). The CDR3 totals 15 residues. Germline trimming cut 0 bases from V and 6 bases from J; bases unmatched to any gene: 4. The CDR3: CATSRDKGTGGEQYF. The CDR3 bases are TGTGCCACCAGCAGAGACAAGGGGACAGGGGGCGAGCAGTACTTC.

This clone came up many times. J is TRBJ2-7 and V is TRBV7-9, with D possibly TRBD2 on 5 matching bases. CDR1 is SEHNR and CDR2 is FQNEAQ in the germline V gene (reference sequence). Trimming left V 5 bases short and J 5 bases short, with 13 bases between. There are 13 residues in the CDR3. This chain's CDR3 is CASSTRGPDEQYF. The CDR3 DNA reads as TGTGCCAGCAGCACCAGAGGGCCCGACGAGCAGTACTTC.

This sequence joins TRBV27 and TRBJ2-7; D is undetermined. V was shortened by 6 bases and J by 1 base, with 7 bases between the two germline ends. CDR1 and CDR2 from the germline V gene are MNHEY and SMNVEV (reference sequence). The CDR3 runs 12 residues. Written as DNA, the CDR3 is TGTGCCAGCAGACACAGTTCCTACGAGCAGTACTTC. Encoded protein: CASRHSSYEQYF.

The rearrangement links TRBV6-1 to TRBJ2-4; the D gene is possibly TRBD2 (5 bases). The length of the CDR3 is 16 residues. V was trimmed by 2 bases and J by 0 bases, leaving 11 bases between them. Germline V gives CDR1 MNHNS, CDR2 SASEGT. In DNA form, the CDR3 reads TGTGCCAGCAGTGAACCCCCCGGACTAGCCAAAAACATTCAGTACTTC. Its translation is CASSEPPGLAKNIQYF.

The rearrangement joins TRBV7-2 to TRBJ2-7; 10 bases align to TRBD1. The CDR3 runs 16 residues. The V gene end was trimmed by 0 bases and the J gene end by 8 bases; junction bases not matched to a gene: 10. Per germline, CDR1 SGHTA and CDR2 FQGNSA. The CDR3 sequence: CASSLAWGQGSNKQYF. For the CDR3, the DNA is TGTGCCAGCAGCTTAGCGTGGGGACAGGGGAGTAACAAGCAGTACTTC.

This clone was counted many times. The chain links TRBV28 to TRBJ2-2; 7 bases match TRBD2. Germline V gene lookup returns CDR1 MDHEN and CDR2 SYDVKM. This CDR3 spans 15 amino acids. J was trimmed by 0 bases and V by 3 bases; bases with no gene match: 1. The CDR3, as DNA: TGTGCCAGCAGTTTCGCGGGAGCGAACACCGGGGAGCTGTTTTTT. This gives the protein CASSFAGANTGELFF.

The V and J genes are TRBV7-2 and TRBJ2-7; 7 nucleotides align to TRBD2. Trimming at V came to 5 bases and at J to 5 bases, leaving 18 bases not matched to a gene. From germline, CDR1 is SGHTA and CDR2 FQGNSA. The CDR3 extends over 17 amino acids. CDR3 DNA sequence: TGTGCCAGCAGCCGCGAAGGGGCGGGGGTGTCCACTCACGAGCAGTACTTC. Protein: CASSREGAGVSTHEQYF.

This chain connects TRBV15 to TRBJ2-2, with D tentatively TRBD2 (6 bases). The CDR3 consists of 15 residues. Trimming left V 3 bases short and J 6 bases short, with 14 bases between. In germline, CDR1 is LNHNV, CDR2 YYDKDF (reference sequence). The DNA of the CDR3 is TGTGCCACCAGCAGTAGGGAGGTTGCAGCCGGGGAGCTGTTTTTT. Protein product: CATSSREVAAGELFF.

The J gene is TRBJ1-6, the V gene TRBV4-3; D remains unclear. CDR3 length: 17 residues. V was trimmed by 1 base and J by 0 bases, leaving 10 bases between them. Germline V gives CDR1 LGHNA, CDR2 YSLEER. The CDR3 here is CASSQVALSSYNSPLHF. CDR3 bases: TGCGCCAGCAGCCAAGTCGCCCTGAGCTCCTATAATTCACCCCTCCACTTT.

The DNA for the CDR3 is TGTGCCAGCAGCTTAGAGGCTAGCGGGAGTGGTGGGGAGACCCAGTACTTC. Protein: CASSLEASGSGGETQYF. The chain links TRBV7-2 to TRBJ2-5, with TRBD2 matching over 10 bases. With V trimmed by 1 base and J by 5 bases, 10 bases remained unmatched. The germline V gene encodes CDR1 SGHTA and CDR2 FQGNSA. CDR3 size: 17 residues. Filled out from reference TRBV7-2 and TRBJ2-5, the complete variable domain reads GAGVSQSPSNKVTEKGKDVELRCDPISGHTALYWYRQSLGQGLEFLIYFQGNSAPDKSGLPSDRFSAERTGGSVSTLTIQRTQQEDSAVYLCASSLEASGSGGETQYFGPGTRLLVL.

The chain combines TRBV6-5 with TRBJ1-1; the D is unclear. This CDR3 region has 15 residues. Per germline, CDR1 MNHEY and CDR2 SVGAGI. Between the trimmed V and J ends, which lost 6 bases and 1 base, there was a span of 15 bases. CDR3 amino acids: CASSARGPANTEAFF. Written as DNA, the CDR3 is TGTGCCAGCAGCGCCCGGGGTCCGGCGAACACTGAAGCTTTCTTT.

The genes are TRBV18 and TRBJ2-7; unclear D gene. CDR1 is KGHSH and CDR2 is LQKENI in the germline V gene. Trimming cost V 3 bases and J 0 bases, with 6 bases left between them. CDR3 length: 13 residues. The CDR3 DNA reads TGTGCCAGCTCACCCTTTAGCTCCTACGAGCAGTACTTC. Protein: CASSPFSSYEQYF.

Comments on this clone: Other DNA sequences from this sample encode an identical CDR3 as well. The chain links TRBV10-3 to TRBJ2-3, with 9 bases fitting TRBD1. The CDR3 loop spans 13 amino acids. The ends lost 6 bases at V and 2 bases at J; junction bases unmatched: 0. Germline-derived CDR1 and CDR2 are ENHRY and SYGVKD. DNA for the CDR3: TGTGCCATCAGACAGGGGGCCACAGATACGCAGTATTTT. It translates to CAIRQGATDTQYF.

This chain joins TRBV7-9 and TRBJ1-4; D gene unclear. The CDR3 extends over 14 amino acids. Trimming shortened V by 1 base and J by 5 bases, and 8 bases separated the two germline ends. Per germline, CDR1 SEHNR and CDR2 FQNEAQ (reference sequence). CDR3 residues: CASSLDLANEKLFF. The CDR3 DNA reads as TGTGCCAGCAGCTTAGATTTGGCAAATGAAAAACTGTTTTTT.

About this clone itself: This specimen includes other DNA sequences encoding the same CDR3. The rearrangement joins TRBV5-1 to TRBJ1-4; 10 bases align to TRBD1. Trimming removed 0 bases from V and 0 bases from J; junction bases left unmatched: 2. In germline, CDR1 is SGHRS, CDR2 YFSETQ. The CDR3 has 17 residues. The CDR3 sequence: CASSLGGTGATNEKLFF. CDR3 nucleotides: TGCGCCAGCAGCTTGGGCGGGACAGGGGCAACTAATGAAAAACTGTTTTTT.

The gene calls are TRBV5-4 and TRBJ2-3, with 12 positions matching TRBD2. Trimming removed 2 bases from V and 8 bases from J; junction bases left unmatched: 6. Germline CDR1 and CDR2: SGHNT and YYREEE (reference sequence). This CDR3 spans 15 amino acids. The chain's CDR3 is CASSFRLAGVGTQYF. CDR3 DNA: TGTGCCAGCAGCTTTCGACTAGCGGGAGTAGGTACGCAGTATTTT.

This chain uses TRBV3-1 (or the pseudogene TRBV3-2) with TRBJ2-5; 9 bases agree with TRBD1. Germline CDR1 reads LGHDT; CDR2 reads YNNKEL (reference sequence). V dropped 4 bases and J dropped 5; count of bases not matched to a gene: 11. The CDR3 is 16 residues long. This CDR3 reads CASSRNPTGGVETQYF. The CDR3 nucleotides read TGTGCCAGCAGCCGGAACCCGACAGGGGGGGTGGAGACCCAGTACTTC.

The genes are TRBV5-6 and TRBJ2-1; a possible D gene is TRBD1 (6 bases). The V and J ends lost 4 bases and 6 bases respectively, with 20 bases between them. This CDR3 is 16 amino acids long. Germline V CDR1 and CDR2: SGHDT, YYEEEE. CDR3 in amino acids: CASSAGHRDFSNEQFF. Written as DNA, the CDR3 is TGTGCCAGCAGCGCCGGGCACAGGGATTTCTCCAATGAGCAGTTCTTC.

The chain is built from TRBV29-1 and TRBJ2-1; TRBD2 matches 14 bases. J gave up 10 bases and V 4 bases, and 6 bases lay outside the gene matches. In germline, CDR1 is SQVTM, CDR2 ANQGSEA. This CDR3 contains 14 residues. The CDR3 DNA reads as TGCAGCGTTGGACTAGCGGGAGGGCCGATCGAGCAGTTCTTC. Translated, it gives CSVGLAGGPIEQFF.

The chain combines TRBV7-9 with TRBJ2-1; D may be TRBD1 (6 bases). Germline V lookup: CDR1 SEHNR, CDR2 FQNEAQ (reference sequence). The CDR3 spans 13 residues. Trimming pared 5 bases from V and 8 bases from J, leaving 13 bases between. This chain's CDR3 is CASSRTGYDEQFF. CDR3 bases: TGTGCCAGCAGCCGTACAGGGTACGATGAGCAGTTCTTC.